This TCR beta chain appears in the sequencing data of a study of T cell responses to AZD1222 COVID-19 vaccine. Study conclusions and caveats: CD4 TCRs linked to vaccination spanned spike, dominating at 160-218 and 743-854. Among spike-specific TCRs, nearly half reportedly target unmutated variant regions.

This CDR3 region has 13 residues. CDR1 is WSHSY and CDR2 is SAAADI in the germline V gene. The V end lost 9 bases, the J end lost 6 bases, and 14 bases lay between the germline ends. TCRdb keeps only in-frame clones here, not all; method: immunoSEQ multiplex PCR. The sample holds more than 35,000 clones, 80% seen once. Notes on this clone: The antigen remains undetermined.

The sequenced sample was peripheral blood, obtained 28 days after the second dose of the MenACWY control vaccine. The chain has TRBV10-2 and TRBJ2-2; a possible D gene is TRBD1 (6 bases). The TCR sequence derives from an adult who received the MenACWY meningococcal vaccine as a control. CDR3 sequence: CASRTDLSGELFF. Here the CDR3 DNA reads TGCGCCAGTAGGACAGACCTATCCGGGGAGCTGTTTTTT.